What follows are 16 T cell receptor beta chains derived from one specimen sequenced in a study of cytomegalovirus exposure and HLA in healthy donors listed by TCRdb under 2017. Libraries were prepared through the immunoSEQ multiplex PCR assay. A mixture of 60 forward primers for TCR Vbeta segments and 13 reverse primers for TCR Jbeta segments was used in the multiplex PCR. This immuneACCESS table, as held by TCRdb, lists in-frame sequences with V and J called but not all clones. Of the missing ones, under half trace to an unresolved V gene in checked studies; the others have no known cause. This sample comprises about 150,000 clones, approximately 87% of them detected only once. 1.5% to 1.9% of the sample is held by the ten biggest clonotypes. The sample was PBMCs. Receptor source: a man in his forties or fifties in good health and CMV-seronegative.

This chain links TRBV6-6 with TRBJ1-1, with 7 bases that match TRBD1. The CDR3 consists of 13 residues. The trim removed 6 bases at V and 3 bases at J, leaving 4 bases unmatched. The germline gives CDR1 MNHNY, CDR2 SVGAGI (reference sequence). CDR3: CASRPTGDTEAFF. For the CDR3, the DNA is TGTGCCAGCAGACCCACAGGGGACACTGAAGCTTTCTTT.

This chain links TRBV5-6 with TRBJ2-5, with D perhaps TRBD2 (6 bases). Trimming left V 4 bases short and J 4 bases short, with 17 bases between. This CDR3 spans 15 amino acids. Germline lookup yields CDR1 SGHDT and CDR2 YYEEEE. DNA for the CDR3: TGTGCCAGCAGCCCGAGAGGGAGGCGGGTAGAGACCCAGTACTTC. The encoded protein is CASSPRGRRVETQYF.

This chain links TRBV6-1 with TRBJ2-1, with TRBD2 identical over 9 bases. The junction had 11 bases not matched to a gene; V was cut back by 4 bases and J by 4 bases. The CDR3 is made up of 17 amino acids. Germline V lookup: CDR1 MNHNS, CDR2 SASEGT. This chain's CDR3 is CASSAAPTSGFYNEQFF. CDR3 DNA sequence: TGTGCCAGCAGTGCCGCTCCGACTAGCGGCTTTTACAATGAGCAGTTCTTC.

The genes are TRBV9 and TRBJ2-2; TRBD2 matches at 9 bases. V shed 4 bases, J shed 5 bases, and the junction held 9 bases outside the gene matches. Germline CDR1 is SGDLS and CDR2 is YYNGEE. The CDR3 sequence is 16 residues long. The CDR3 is CASSPYSGSRTGELFF. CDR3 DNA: TGTGCCAGCAGCCCCTATAGCGGGAGCCGTACCGGGGAGCTGTTTTTT.

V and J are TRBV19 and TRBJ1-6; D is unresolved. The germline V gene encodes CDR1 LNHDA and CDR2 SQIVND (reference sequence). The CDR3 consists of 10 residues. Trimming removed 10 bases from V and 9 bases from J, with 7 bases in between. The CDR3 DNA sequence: TGTGCCACCGGGGTTTCACCCCTCCACTTT. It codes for CATGVSPLHF.

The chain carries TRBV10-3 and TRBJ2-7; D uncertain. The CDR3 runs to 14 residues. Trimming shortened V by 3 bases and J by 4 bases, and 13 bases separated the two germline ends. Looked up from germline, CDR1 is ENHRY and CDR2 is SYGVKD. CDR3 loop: CAISEFISSYEQYF. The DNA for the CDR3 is TGTGCCATCAGTGAATTTATTAGCTCTTACGAGCAGTACTTC.

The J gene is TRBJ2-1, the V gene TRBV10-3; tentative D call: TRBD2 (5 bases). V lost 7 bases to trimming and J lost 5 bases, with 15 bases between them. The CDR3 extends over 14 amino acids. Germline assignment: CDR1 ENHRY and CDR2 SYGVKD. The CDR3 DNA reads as TGTGCCATCACCAGGACTGGGGTGCACAATGAGCAGTTCTTC. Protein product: CAITRTGVHNEQFF.

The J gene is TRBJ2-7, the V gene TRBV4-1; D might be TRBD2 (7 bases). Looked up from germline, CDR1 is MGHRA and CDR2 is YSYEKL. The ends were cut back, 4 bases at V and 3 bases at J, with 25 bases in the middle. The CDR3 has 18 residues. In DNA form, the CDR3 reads TGCGCCAGCAGCCCCCGTTTCGGTCTTAGGGGGGGGAACTACGAGCAGTACTTC. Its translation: CASSPRFGLRGGNYEQYF.

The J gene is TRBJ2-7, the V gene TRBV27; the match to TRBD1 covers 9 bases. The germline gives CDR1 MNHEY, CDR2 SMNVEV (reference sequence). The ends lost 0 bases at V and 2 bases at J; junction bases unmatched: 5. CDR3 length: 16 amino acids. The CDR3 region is CASSLSTGGSTYEQYF. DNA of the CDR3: TGTGCCAGCAGTTTATCGACAGGGGGTTCTACCTACGAGCAGTACTTC.

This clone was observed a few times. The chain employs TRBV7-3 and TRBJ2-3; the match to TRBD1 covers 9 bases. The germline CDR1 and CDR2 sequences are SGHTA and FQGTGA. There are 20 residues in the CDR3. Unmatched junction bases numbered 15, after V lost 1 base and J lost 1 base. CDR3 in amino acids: CASSLRTGAGKCNGTDTQYF. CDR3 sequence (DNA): TGTGCCAGCAGCTTAAGGACAGGGGCAGGGAAATGCAACGGCACAGATACGCAGTATTTT. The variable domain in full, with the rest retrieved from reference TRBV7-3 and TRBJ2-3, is GAGVSQTPSNKVTEKGKYVELRCDPISGHTALYWYRQSLGQGPEFLIYFQGTGAADDSGLPNDRFFAVRPEGSVSTLKIQRTERGDSAVYLCASSLRTGAGKCNGTDTQYFGPGTRLTVL.

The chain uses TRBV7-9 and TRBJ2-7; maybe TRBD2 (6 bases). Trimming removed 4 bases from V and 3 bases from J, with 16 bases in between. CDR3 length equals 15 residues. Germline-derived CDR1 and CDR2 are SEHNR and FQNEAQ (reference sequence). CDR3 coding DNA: TGTGCCAGCAGCTCCCCCGGGGAGGTTTACTACGAGCAGTACTTC. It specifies CASSSPGEVYYEQYF. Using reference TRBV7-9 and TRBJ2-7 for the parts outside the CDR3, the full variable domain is DTGVSQNPRHKITKRGQNVTFRCDPISEHNRLYWYRQTLGQGPEFLTYFQNEAQLEKSRLLSDRFSAERPKGSFSTLEIQRTEQGDSAMYLCASSSPGEVYYEQYFGPGTRLTVT.

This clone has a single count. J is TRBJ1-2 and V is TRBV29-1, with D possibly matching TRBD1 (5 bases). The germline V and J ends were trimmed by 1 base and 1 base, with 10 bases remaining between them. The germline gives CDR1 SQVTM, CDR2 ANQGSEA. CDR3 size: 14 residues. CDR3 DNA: TGCAGCGTTGAAGTCGACAGTAGTAACTATGGCTACACCTTC. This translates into CSVEVDSSNYGYTF.

The CDR3, as DNA: TGTGCCACCAGCAGAGACAGGGGAGACTATGGCTACACCTTC. Its translation: CATSRDRGDYGYTF. The rearrangement uses TRBV15 and TRBJ1-2, with TRBD1 as a possible D gene (6 bases). Looked up from germline, CDR1 is LNHNV and CDR2 is YYDKDF (reference sequence). Deletions cut 0 bases from V and 3 bases from J, with 8 bases between. There are 14 residues in the CDR3.

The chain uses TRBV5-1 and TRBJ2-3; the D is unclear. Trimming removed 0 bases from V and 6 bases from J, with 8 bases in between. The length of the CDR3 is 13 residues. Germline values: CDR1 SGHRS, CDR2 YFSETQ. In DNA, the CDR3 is TGCGCCAGCAGCTTGGACAGACGGGATACGCAGTATTTT. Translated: CASSLDRRDTQYF. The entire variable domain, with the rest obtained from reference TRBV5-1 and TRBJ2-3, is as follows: KAGVTQTPRYLIKTRGQQVTLSCSPISGHRSVSWYQQTPGQGLQFLFEYFSETQRNKGNFPGRFSGRQFSNSRSEMNVSTLELGDSALYLCASSLDRRDTQYFGPGTRLTVL.

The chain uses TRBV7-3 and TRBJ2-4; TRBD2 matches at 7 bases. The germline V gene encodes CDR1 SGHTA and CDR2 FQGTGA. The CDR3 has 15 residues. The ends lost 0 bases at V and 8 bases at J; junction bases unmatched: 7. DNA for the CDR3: TGTGCCAGCAGCTTAACCGGGGGGAGGTCGGACATTCAGTACTTC. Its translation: CASSLTGGRSDIQYF.

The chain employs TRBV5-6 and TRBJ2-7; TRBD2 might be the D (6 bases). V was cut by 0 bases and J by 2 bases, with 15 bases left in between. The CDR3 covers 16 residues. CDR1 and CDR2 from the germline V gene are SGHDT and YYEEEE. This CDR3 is CASSLAGLASTYEQYF. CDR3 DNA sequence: TGTGCCAGCAGCTTGGCCGGGCTAGCGTCGACCTACGAGCAGTACTTC. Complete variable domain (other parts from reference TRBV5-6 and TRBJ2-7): DAGVTQSPTHLIKTRGQQVTLRCSPKSGHDTVSWYQQALGQGPQFIFQYYEEEERQRGNFPDRFSGHQFPNYSSELNVNALLLGDSALYLCASSLAGLASTYEQYFGPGTRLTVT.